This is a list of T cell receptor beta chains from one sample in a study of blood T cell repertoires in COVID-19. Only in-frame clones appear in the TCRdb table, and some are missing; sequencing was by immunoSEQ multiplex PCR. Of 150,000 or so clones listed, around 85% are singletons. The sequenced material came from peripheral blood. The receptors here all came from a man between 60 and 75 years old who had recovered from COVID-19. Both conserved end residues are part of each CDR3. The D gene is left open where the match is weak.

>TRBJ1-1|TRBD1|TRBV6-5
CASWDRTKNTEAFF
>TRBJ1-1|.|TRBV12-3/TRBV12-4
CASSLGVNTEAFF
>TRBJ1-1|TRBD1|TRBV6-2/TRBV6-3
CASSSGQGYTEAFF
>TRBJ1-5|TRBD1|TRBV2
CASKGQGSNQPQHF
>TRBJ2-7|.|TRBV7-9
CASSLVGRAIYEQYF
>TRBJ1-6|.|TRBV3-1/TRBV3-2
CASSQDTGSPLHF
>TRBJ1-2|.|TRBV19
CASSIRQGGYTF
>TRBJ1-4|.|TRBV5-1
CASSSTGLGEKLFF
>TRBJ1-4|.|TRBV6-5
CASKDSTTNEKLFF
>TRBJ2-2|TRBD1|TRBV25-1
CASSEGQTGGFIGELFF
>TRBJ1-1|.|TRBV2
CASSEARGLRKAFF
>TRBJ2-1|TRBD2|TRBV19
CASSIGASGGRREQFF
>TRBJ1-1|.|TRBV19
CASINGGGTEAFF
>TRBJ2-1|TRBD1|TRBV5-1
CASSHGTGVNNEQFF
>TRBJ2-2|TRBD1|TRBV29-1
CSVSRQGATGELFF
>TRBJ2-3|TRBD2|TRBV27
CASRRGGADTQYF
>TRBJ1-1|TRBD1|TRBV20-1
CSASRQGVVGVTEAFF
>TRBJ1-4|.|TRBV5-4
CASSGGSNEKLFF
>TRBJ2-5|TRBD2|TRBV7-2
CASSSLLAGQETQYF
>TRBJ2-5|.|TRBV5-1
CASTGTGELQETQYF
>TRBJ1-6|.|TRBV7-3
CASSLEGSGQGHSPLHF
>TRBJ2-1|.|TRBV7-7
CASSPRPRGYNEQFF
>TRBJ2-2|TRBD1|TRBV19
CASRLQGGNGELFF
>TRBJ2-4|.|TRBV7-2
CASSLGHTKNIQYF
>TRBJ1-2|.|TRBV5-1
CASSLGERYGYTF
>TRBJ1-6|.|TRBV5-1
CASSLNSYNSPLHF
>TRBJ1-3|.|TRBV28
CASIHSGGNTIYF
>TRBJ2-2|.|TRBV9
CASSVTRESGELFF
>TRBJ1-2|.|TRBV3-1/TRBV3-2
CASSQVEGDSYTF
>TRBJ2-5|.|TRBV5-4
CASSPPQGGSAQYF
>TRBJ1-2|TRBD1|TRBV3-1/TRBV3-2
CASSPTGAYGYTF
>TRBJ2-2|.|TRBV15
CATSRDLRDRSTGELFF
>TRBJ1-2|TRBD1|TRBV6-5
CASSYQGAGGYTF
>TRBJ1-1|.|TRBV30
CAWNLVRNTEAFF
>TRBJ1-6|.|TRBV20-1
CSAESISPLHF
>TRBJ1-6|.|TRBV3-1/TRBV3-2
CASSHSAGALGNSPLHF
>TRBJ2-2|.|TRBV18
CASSYRETVELFF
>TRBJ1-2|.|TRBV11-2
CASSFGRRGYEHGYTF
>TRBJ2-7|.|TRBV6-6
CASSLYDSSYEQYF
>TRBJ1-1|.|TRBV5-1
CASSPSGGITEAFF
>TRBJ2-7|.|TRBV20-1
CSACDSYEQYF
>TRBJ2-1|.|TRBV24-1
CATSDSGNEQFF
>TRBJ2-5|TRBD1|TRBV19
CASRTGGSQETQYF
>TRBJ1-1|TRBD1|TRBV6-5
CASSYSRGPLNTEAFF
>TRBJ1-1|TRBD1|TRBV9
CASSAGGDRGAFF